A single sample is the source of the 13 T cell receptor beta chains below, sequenced in a study of blood T cell repertoires in COVID-19. Clones were sequenced by immunoSEQ multiplex PCR, and TCRdb holds only the in-frame ones, with some missing. The data contain some 200,000 clones, about 85% of them seen just once; the ten biggest clones take up about 2.3%. Sequenced: PBMCs or T cells enriched from blood (not recorded which). These receptors were collected from a woman aged 30 to 39 who had recovered from COVID-19.

The chain employs TRBV14 and TRBJ1-2; D perhaps matches TRBD1 (6 bases). Germline V gives CDR1 SGHDN, CDR2 FVKESK. This CDR3 has 14 residues. With 4 bases removed from V and 5 bases from J, the gap between germline ends came to 14 bases. In nucleotides, the CDR3 is TGTGCCAGCAGCCCGGACAACAGGGTGTATGGCTACACCTTC. Residues: CASSPDNRVYGYTF.

The chain combines TRBV7-2 with TRBJ1-4; no clear D gene. V was clipped by 4 bases and J by 8 bases, with 8 bases between them. CDR3 size: 12 residues. Germline-derived CDR1 and CDR2 are SGHTA and FQGNSA. The DNA of the CDR3 is TGTGCCAGCAGCTCTCAACGGGAAAAACTGTTTTTT. As protein: CASSSQREKLFF.

The V and J genes are TRBV7-9 and TRBJ1-3; possibly TRBD1 for D (5 bases). V lost 4 bases and J lost 4, with 14 bases in between. Per the germline V gene, CDR1 is SEHNR and CDR2 is FQNEAQ (reference sequence). The CDR3 runs to 15 residues. The CDR3, as DNA: TGTGCCAGCAGCTCCCCGACAGAGCGAGGAAACACCATATATTTT. Translation: CASSSPTERGNTIYF.

The chain is built from TRBV7-9 and TRBJ1-2; D is undetermined. Germline V gene lookup returns CDR1 SEHNR and CDR2 FQNEAQ (reference sequence). The CDR3 is 14 amino acids. Trimming took off 2 bases at V and 6 bases at J, with 13 bases between the two ends. The CDR3 nucleotides are TGTGCCAGCAGCTTAATGGTTCGAGGGAATGGCTACACCTTC. Translating it yields CASSLMVRGNGYTF.

The rearrangement links TRBV3-1 (or the pseudogene TRBV3-2) to TRBJ2-5; 12 bases are a match to TRBD2. The CDR3 covers 18 residues. CDR1 is LGHDT and CDR2 is YNNKEL in the germline V gene (reference sequence). V lost 4 bases and J lost 5; bases outside the gene matches: 14. CDR3 protein: CASSLPSTTSGSLETQYF. In DNA, the CDR3 is TGTGCCAGCAGCCTCCCTTCGACGACTAGCGGGAGTTTGGAGACCCAGTACTTC.

The chain's CDR3 is CASSFKGAGETQYF. The CDR3 DNA reads TGTGCCAGCAGCTTCAAGGGGGCGGGAGAGACCCAGTACTTC. The gene calls are TRBV5-4 and TRBJ2-5; 7 bases match TRBD1. Germline CDR1 and CDR2: SGHNT and YYREEE (reference sequence). The CDR3 has 14 amino acids. J gave up 4 bases and V 2 bases, and 5 bases lay outside the gene matches. Full variable domain (rest looked up from reference TRBV5-4 and TRBJ2-5): ETGVTQSPTHLIKTRGQQVTLRCSSQSGHNTVSWYQQALGQGPQFIFQYYREEENGRGNFPPRFSGLQFPNYSSELNVNALELDDSALYLCASSFKGAGETQYFGPGTRLLVL.

This clone was picked up one time. The chain is built from TRBV6-4 and TRBJ2-2, with 8 bases matching TRBD1. V was pared by 2 bases and J by 2 bases, with 4 bases of the junction left unmatched. The CDR3 has 16 residues. Germline CDR1 is MRHNA and CDR2 is SNTAGT. Written as DNA, the CDR3 is TGTGCCAGCAGTGACAGAGGACAGGGAAACACCGGGGAGCTGTTTTTT. This codes for CASSDRGQGNTGELFF.

This chain uses TRBV7-6 with TRBJ1-1, with D perhaps TRBD1 (5 bases). The CDR3 runs to 13 residues. Trimming pared 0 bases from V and 8 bases from J, leaving 10 bases between. The germline gives CDR1 SGHVS, CDR2 FNYEAQ. The CDR3 DNA follows: TGTGCCAGCAGCTTAGCCGGGGGACGCGAAGCTTTCTTT. Translating it yields CASSLAGGREAFF. Full variable domain (remainder filled in from reference TRBV7-6 and TRBJ1-1): GAGVSQSPRYKVTKRGQDVALRCDPISGHVSLYWYRQALGQGPEFLTYFNYEAQQDKSGLPNDRFSAERPEGSISTLTIQRTEQRDSAMYRCASSLAGGREAFFGQGTRLTVV.

The CDR3 region is CAWSVRQAGTEAFF. CDR3 nucleotide sequence: TGTGCCTGGAGTGTACGTCAGGCGGGCACTGAAGCTTTCTTT. This chain links TRBV30 with TRBJ1-1; D is ambiguous. Germline CDR1 is GTSNPN and CDR2 is SVGIG (reference sequence). Trimming stripped 0 bases from V and 4 bases from J, with 12 bases between. This CDR3 spans 14 amino acids.

CDR3 nucleotide sequence: TGTGCCAGCAGCTTCAGGGTTTCGTCCCACGAGCAGTACTTC. Translated, it gives CASSFRVSSHEQYF. The chain is built from TRBV11-2 and TRBJ2-7, with D possibly TRBD1 on 5 matching bases. Germline CDR1 is SGHAT and CDR2 is FQNNGV. V shed 3 bases and J shed 5 bases, with 14 bases lying between them. This CDR3 has 14 amino acids. Filled out from reference TRBV11-2 and TRBJ2-7, the complete variable domain reads EAGVAQSPRYKIIEKRQSVAFWCNPISGHATLYWYQQILGQGPKLLIQFQNNGVVDDSQLPKDRFSAERLKGVDSTLKIQPAKLEDSAVYLCASSFRVSSHEQYFGPGTRLTVT.

This clone came up once. The chain employs TRBV28 and TRBJ1-2, with TRBD1 matching 8 bases. The CDR3 totals 12 residues. Germline CDR1 is MDHEN and CDR2 is SYDVKM. J gave up 8 bases and V 6 bases, and 5 bases lay outside the gene matches. The CDR3: CASRDRVGGYTF. Here the CDR3 DNA reads TGTGCCAGCAGGGACAGGGTCGGCGGCTACACCTTC.

V and J are TRBV27 and TRBJ1-1; D might be TRBD1 (6 bases). The germline gives CDR1 MNHEY, CDR2 SMNVEV (reference sequence). V lost 8 bases and J lost 0, with 16 bases in between. The CDR3 consists of 15 residues. The CDR3 DNA sequence: TGTGCCAGCGGGCTGGCGGGGGCTTTGAACACTGAAGCTTTCTTT. Amino acids: CASGLAGALNTEAFF.

This chain uses TRBV7-3 with TRBJ2-1, with TRBD2 as a possible D gene (6 bases). In germline, CDR1 is SGHTA, CDR2 FQGTGA. The V end lost 2 bases, the J end lost 5 bases, and 19 bases lay between the germline ends. This CDR3 is built from 17 residues. CDR3 loop: CASSLAPGPWGDNEQFF. Here the CDR3 DNA reads TGTGCCAGCAGCTTAGCCCCAGGGCCATGGGGGGACAATGAGCAGTTCTTC.